Presented here are 21 T cell receptor beta chains from one specimen sequenced in a study of cytomegalovirus exposure and HLA in healthy donors. The PCR made use of 60 Vbeta and 13 Jbeta primers. Libraries were prepared by immunoSEQ multiplex PCR; TCRdb keeps only in-frame clonotypes and omits some of them. The table lists 50,000 to 70,000 clones, 78% of them singletons. Sequencing was carried out using PBMCs. The origin of the receptors is a girl aged 5-17 years in good health and CMV-seropositive.

This clone was detected a few times. This chain joins TRBV28 and TRBJ1-1; D not certain. The V end was cut by 1 base, the J end by 5 bases, with 14 bases between. The CDR3 is 15 amino acids. Germline CDR1 MDHEN, CDR2 SYDVKM. CDR3 coding DNA: TGTGCCAGCAGTTTATCGCCCGGGGTTGGAACTGAAGCTTTCTTT. It specifies CASSLSPGVGTEAFF.

The chain uses TRBV28 and TRBJ2-3; 9 bases fit TRBD2. V shed 2 bases, J shed 4 bases, and the junction held 7 bases outside the gene matches. CDR1 is MDHEN, CDR2 SYDVKM, per germline. This CDR3 is 16 amino acids long. Written as DNA, the CDR3 is TGTGCCAGCAGTTTACGTCTATTAGCGGGAGCAGATACGCAGTATTTT. It specifies CASSLRLLAGADTQYF.

This clone was seen more than once but under ten times. J is TRBJ2-1 and V is TRBV4-1; 10 positions match TRBD2. CDR3 length: 17 amino acids. With V trimmed by 4 bases and J by 4 bases, 10 bases remained unmatched. CDR1 MGHRA and CDR2 YSYEKL come from the germline V gene. The CDR3 loop reads CASSPISSGGSYNEQFF. The DNA of the CDR3 is TGCGCCAGCAGCCCAATCTCTAGCGGGGGTTCATACAATGAGCAGTTCTTC.

The chain is built from TRBV7-8 and TRBJ2-7, with 9 positions matching TRBD2. The CDR3 is made up of 16 amino acids. Germline CDR1 is SGHVS and CDR2 is FQNEAQ. J lost 3 bases, V lost 1 base, and 7 bases had no gene match. The DNA for the CDR3 is TGTGCCAGCAGCTTAGGATTGCTAGCGGGGAACTACGAGCAGTACTTC. Translated, it gives CASSLGLLAGNYEQYF.

V and J are TRBV11-2 and TRBJ2-1; D is uncertain. The CDR3 extends over 15 amino acids. Germline V lookup: CDR1 SGHAT, CDR2 FQNNGV. Trimming took 0 bases from V and 0 from J, leaving 6 bases between them. DNA of the CDR3: TGTGCCAGCAGCTTAGAGTCCAGCTCCTACAATGAGCAGTTCTTC. It translates to CASSLESSSYNEQFF.

The chain uses TRBV5-1 and TRBJ2-7; 9 positions agree with TRBD1. This CDR3 is built from 13 residues. The junction had 5 bases not matched to a gene; V was cut back by 6 bases and J by 4 bases. Germline V gene sequence: CDR1 SGHRS, CDR2 YFSETQ. CDR3 sequence (DNA): TGCGCCAGCATGGGACAGGGTTTGTACGAGCAGTACTTC. Residues: CASMGQGLYEQYF.

The chain joins TRBV11-3 to TRBJ1-1; D is perhaps TRBD1 (5 bases). V was clipped by 0 bases and J by 11 bases, with 13 bases between them. Germline CDR1 SGHNT, CDR2 YENEEA. The CDR3 is 13 residues long. The CDR3 bases are TGTGCCAGCAGCTTAGATCGGCAGGGCGTTGCTTTCTTT. It specifies CASSLDRQGVAFF.

This clone has a handful of counts. The chain combines TRBV7-9 with TRBJ2-1, with 7 bases that match TRBD2. V shed 4 bases and J 4 bases; nucleotides not matched to a gene: 4. The V gene's germline CDR1 is SEHNR and CDR2 FQNEAQ (reference sequence). The CDR3 loop spans 14 amino acids. The CDR3, as DNA: TGTGCCAGCAGCTCCGGGACTAATTACAATGAGCAGTTCTTC. Its protein is CASSSGTNYNEQFF. Based on the CDR3 plus reference TRBV7-9 and TRBJ2-1, the full variable domain is DTGVSQNPRHKITKRGQNVTFRCDPISEHNRLYWYRQTLGQGPEFLTYFQNEAQLEKSRLLSDRFSAERPKGSFSTLEIQRTEQGDSAMYLCASSSGTNYNEQFFGPGTRLTVL.

V is TRBV5-4 and J is TRBJ2-7, with 12 bases identical to TRBD2. This CDR3 is built from 17 residues. The J segment lost 2 bases and the V segment lost 0 bases, leaving 6 bases of the junction unmatched. Germline values: CDR1 SGHNT, CDR2 YYREEE (reference sequence). The CDR3 region has the DNA TGTGCCAGCAGCTTGGGATTCCCTAGCGGGGGGGCCTACGAGCAGTACTTC. It specifies CASSLGFPSGGAYEQYF.

This chain joins TRBV5-8 and TRBJ2-5; 11 positions match TRBD2. In germline, CDR1 is SGHTS, CDR2 YDEGEE. This CDR3 is 16 amino acids long. V trimming: 4 bases; J trimming: 1 base; junction bases outside the gene matches: 6. The CDR3 DNA reads as TGTGCCAGCAGCGCCGGAGGACTAGCGGGCCAAGAGACCCAGTACTTC. Translation: CASSAGGLAGQETQYF. Based on the CDR3 plus reference TRBV5-8 and TRBJ2-5, the full variable domain is EAGVTQSPTHLIKTRGQQATLRCSPISGHTSVYWYQQALGLGLQFLLWYDEGEERNRGNFPPRFSGRQFPNYSSELNVNALELEDSALYLCASSAGGLAGQETQYFGPGTRLLVL.

The gene calls are TRBV5-1 and TRBJ1-6; weak D call: TRBD1 (6 bases). Germline-derived CDR1 and CDR2 are SGHRS and YFSETQ. V was trimmed by 0 bases and J by 7 bases, leaving 14 bases between them. The CDR3 spans 16 residues. CDR3 in amino acids: CASSLAGGRGNSPLHF. CDR3 coding DNA: TGCGCCAGCAGCTTGGCCGGGGGGCGGGGGAATTCACCCCTCCACTTT.

The chain recombines TRBV6-5 with TRBJ2-1; 7 bases match TRBD2. The CDR3 spans 15 residues. The V gene end was trimmed by 2 bases and the J gene end by 6 bases; junction bases not matched to a gene: 7. Germline V CDR1 and CDR2: MNHEY, SVGAGI. CDR3 nucleotide sequence: TGTGCCAGCAGTTACGGGGGGGGTGGTGCCAATGAGCAGTTCTTC. Protein product: CASSYGGGGANEQFF.

This clone was found a few times. The chain carries TRBV6-6 and TRBJ1-5; D gene unclear. The CDR3 is 15 residues long. Trimming took 0 bases from V and 5 from J, leaving 11 bases between them. The germline V gene encodes CDR1 MNHNY and CDR2 SVGAGI (reference sequence). CDR3 nucleotide sequence: TGTGCCAGCAGTTACTCAGGCGGGTACGATCAGCCCCAGCATTTT. Residues: CASSYSGGYDQPQHF.

V gene TRBV5-1 combines with J gene TRBJ2-3, with 13 nucleotides matching TRBD2. V lost 3 bases and J lost 0; bases outside the gene matches: 4. This CDR3 contains 17 residues. Germline V gives CDR1 SGHRS, CDR2 YFSETQ. CDR3 DNA: TGCGCCAGCAGCTGGACTAGCGGGGGATTAAGCACAGATACGCAGTATTTT. Its protein product is CASSWTSGGLSTDTQYF.

V and J are TRBV6-5 and TRBJ2-7; possible D gene TRBD2, 6 bases. Germline V CDR1 and CDR2: MNHEY, SVGAGI. Trimming pared 6 bases from V and 0 bases from J, leaving 12 bases between. The CDR3 runs 14 residues. In DNA form, the CDR3 reads TGTGCCAGCAGCTGGACTACGAGCTCCTACGAGCAGTACTTC. Translating gives CASSWTTSSYEQYF.

This rearrangement joins TRBV2 to TRBJ2-7, with TRBD2 as a possible D gene (5 bases). Trimming removed 6 bases at V and 1 base at J, with 7 bases between. The CDR3 contains 12 residues. The germline CDR1 and CDR2 sequences are SNHLY and FYNNEI. CDR3 sequence (DNA): TGTGCCAGCAGGGACTTTTCCTACGAGCAGTACTTC. Its protein is CASRDFSYEQYF.

This CDR3 reads CASSKDRQRFNTIYF. The CDR3 nucleotides read TGTGCCAGCAGCAAGGACAGGCAGAGGTTTAACACCATATATTTT. The chain employs TRBV28 and TRBJ1-3, with 7 positions matching TRBD1. Germline trimming cut 6 bases from V and 7 bases from J; bases unmatched to any gene: 12. The germline V gene has CDR1 MDHEN and CDR2 SYDVKM. CDR3 length equals 15 residues.

The gene calls are TRBV10-1 and TRBJ2-2; possible D gene TRBD2, 6 bases. CDR3 length: 16 residues. Germline values: CDR1 WNHNN, CDR2 SYGVQD (reference sequence). Trimming took 0 bases from V and 0 from J, leaving 8 bases between them. For the CDR3, the DNA is TGCGCCAGCAGTGAGTCGGGGGGATCGAACACCGGGGAGCTGTTTTTT. The encoded protein is CASSESGGSNTGELFF.

The chain employs TRBV18 and TRBJ2-5, with 11 bases that match TRBD2. The last part of the DNA fits TRBJ2-7 better; the J call may be wrong. The CDR3 sequence is 16 residues long. Germline V gene data show CDR1 as KGHSH and CDR2 as LQKENI. The CDR3 nucleotides read TGTGCCAGCTCACCATTGAGCCTAGCGGGAGGTTACGAGCAGTACTTC. Translating gives CASSPLSLAGGYEQYF.

The CDR3 nucleotides read TGCGCCAGCAGCTTGGGGGAGCCTGGAAACACCATATATTTT. It is translated as CASSLGEPGNTIYF. This rearrangement joins TRBV5-1 to TRBJ1-3; D uncertain. Trimming took 0 bases from V and 2 from J, leaving 6 bases between them. The germline CDR1 and CDR2 sequences are SGHRS and YFSETQ. This CDR3 has 14 amino acids.

The chain links TRBV4-3 to TRBJ1-6; 7 bases are a match to TRBD1. The CDR3 is made up of 16 amino acids. J gave up 6 bases and V 3 bases, and 8 bases lay outside the gene matches. CDR1 is LGHNA, CDR2 YSLEER, per germline. In DNA form, the CDR3 reads TGCGCCAGCAGCCACCGACAGGGACGGGCTAATTCACCCCTCCACTTT. Amino acids: CASSHRQGRANSPLHF.